The 23 T cell receptor beta chains in this list originate from one sample, sequenced in a study of regulatory T cells in long-lasting Graves disease. Combining iRepertoire HTBI primers with Arm-PCR of CDR3 regions, the authors built TCR beta libraries. In TCRdb, the multiplex PCR reads were re-called with MiXCR into one record per CDR3 protein. This repertoire shows 430,000 or so distinct CDR3 sequences, 21% found once; its top ten account for roughly an eighth. Time point defined: persistent/refractory GD, antithyroid drugs over 5 years with positive TRAb. With RNA extracted from PBMCs as input, the TCR library was made. Sequencing was performed on peripheral blood mononuclear cells (PBMCs), taken when the disease was refractory, from a patient treated with antithyroid drugs. The source of these receptors is a female donor with Graves disease.

The chain combines TRBV2 with TRBJ2-1, with 7 bases aligning to TRBD2. Trimming removed 0 bases from V and 6 bases from J; junction bases left unmatched: 2. The germline gives CDR1 SNHLY, CDR2 FYNNEI. The CDR3 is 14 amino acids. The CDR3 sequence: CASSEAWEGNEQFF. CDR3 DNA sequence: TGTGCCAGCAGTGAAGCGTGGGAGGGCAATGAGCAGTTCTTC.

This clonotype was detected ten times or more. The chain joins TRBV2 to TRBJ1-6; D is undetermined. The germline V gene encodes CDR1 SNHLY and CDR2 FYNNEI. This CDR3 has 17 residues. V lost 2 bases to trimming and J lost 7 bases, with 18 bases between them. For the CDR3, the DNA is TGTGCCAGCAGTGAATTACCACTCCATAAGGGAAATTCACCCCTCCACTTT. This translates into CASSELPLHKGNSPLHF.

This clonotype was counted at least ten times. The chain recombines TRBV28 with TRBJ1-2; 8 bases line up with TRBD1. J gave up 3 bases and V 5 bases, and 5 bases lay outside the gene matches. Germline values: CDR1 MDHEN, CDR2 SYDVKM. This CDR3 is built from 14 residues. The CDR3 nucleotides are TGTGCCAGCAGTCCCCCGGGACAGGACTATGGCTACACCTTC. Encoded protein: CASSPPGQDYGYTF.

This clonotype was seen only a few times. This chain connects TRBV15 to TRBJ2-7; D gene unclear. The length of the CDR3 is 15 residues. The germline V gene encodes CDR1 LNHNV and CDR2 YYDKDF (reference sequence). Trimming stripped 1 base from V and 7 bases from J, with 17 bases between. This chain's CDR3 is CATSRGVPELREQYF. The CDR3 DNA follows: TGTGCCACCAGCAGAGGAGTCCCCGAGTTGCGGGAGCAGTACTTC. The variable domain in full, completed from reference TRBV15 and TRBJ2-7, reads DAMVIQNPRYQVTQFGKPVTLSCSQTLNHNVMYWYQQKSSQAPKLLFHYYDKDFNNEADTPDNFQSRRPNTSFCFLDIRSPGLGDTAMYLCATSRGVPELREQYFGPGTRLTVT.

This clonotype occurred many times. The gene calls are TRBV2 and TRBJ1-4; 12 bases are shared with TRBD1. This CDR3 is 14 amino acids long. V gave up 7 bases and J gave up 8 bases; unmatched junction bases: 5. CDR1 and CDR2 (germline): SNHLY, FYNNEI. The CDR3, as DNA: TGTGCCAGCATTCCCGGGACAGGGGGCGAAAAACTGTTTTTT. It encodes CASIPGTGGEKLFF.

At least ten counts were recorded for this clonotype. A junction end diverges from the germline sequence, so it may reflect a read error. The chain employs TRBV5-1 and TRBJ1-5; no clear D. The CDR3 extends over 13 amino acids. The germline V gene encodes CDR1 SGHRS and CDR2 YFSETQ. In DNA, the CDR3 is TGTGCCAGCAGCTTAGACGGCAATCAGCCCCAGCATTTT. Translating gives CASSLDGNQPQHF.

This clonotype appeared many times. V is TRBV5-1 and J is TRBJ1-4; D may be TRBD1 (6 bases). This CDR3 has 15 amino acids. The germline V gene encodes CDR1 SGHRS and CDR2 YFSETQ. Trimming took off 3 bases at V and 3 bases at J, with 12 bases between the two ends. The CDR3 loop reads CASSWTVSANEKLFF. In DNA, the CDR3 is TGCGCCAGCAGCTGGACAGTCTCGGCTAATGAAAAACTGTTTTTT.

This clonotype was counted a few times. The chain combines TRBV7-9 with TRBJ1-1; unclear D gene. V gave up 5 bases and J gave up 8 bases, with 12 bases separating them. CDR1 and CDR2 (germline): SEHNR, FQNEAQ (reference sequence). This CDR3 has 12 amino acids. The CDR3 region has the DNA TGTGCCAGCAGCCGAGGCCCCTCCGAAGCTTTCTTT. It yields the protein CASSRGPSEAFF.

The chain recombines TRBV6-5 with TRBJ2-7; D is perhaps TRBD1 (5 bases). The CDR3 has 13 amino acids. V lost 2 bases, J lost 0 bases, and 5 bases lay in between. Germline loops: CDR1 MNHEY, CDR2 SVGAGI. CDR3 coding DNA: TGTGCCAGCAGTTACGGACACTCCTACGAGCAGTACTTC. As protein: CASSYGHSYEQYF.

This clonotype was recorded a few times. In DNA form, the CDR3 reads TGTGCCAGCAGGGGAGACAGGGCCGCCTACGAGCAGTACTTC. Translated: CASRGDRAAYEQYF. This chain links TRBV6-1 with TRBJ2-7; 7 bases match TRBD1. The CDR3 is made up of 14 amino acids. CDR1 and CDR2 (germline): MNHNS, SASEGT. V lost 6 bases to trimming and J lost 2 bases; unmatched junction nucleotides: 7.

V and J are TRBV4-3 and TRBJ1-6; 8 nucleotides match TRBD1. The CDR3 consists of 15 residues. Germline trimming cut 1 base from V and 5 bases from J; bases unmatched to any gene: 1. Germline CDR1 reads LGHNA; CDR2 reads YSLEER. CDR3 DNA: TGCGCCAGCAGCCAAGGGGGACAGGATAATTCACCCCTCCACTTT. It codes for CASSQGGQDNSPLHF.

The genes are TRBV29-1 and TRBJ1-4; D uncertain. Germline CDR1 and CDR2: SQVTM and ANQGSEA. The V and J ends lost 4 bases and 8 bases respectively, with 17 bases between them. The CDR3 length is 14 residues. CDR3 coding DNA: TGCAGCGTTGGGGAGGTAGGCGGTCGGGAAAAACTGTTTTTT. Encoded protein: CSVGEVGGREKLFF.

This sequence joins TRBV9 and TRBJ1-1, with a tentative D call TRBD1 (6 bases). This CDR3 has 16 amino acids. The germline gives CDR1 SGDLS, CDR2 YYNGEE. Trimming took 4 bases from V and 5 from J, leaving 21 bases between them. The CDR3 DNA reads as TGTGCCAGCAGCAGTAGGGGACAATCTTTGGGTACTGAAGCTTTCTTT. This sequence encodes CASSSRGQSLGTEAFF.

The CDR3 sequence is CATSRVPLAGPYEQYF. The CDR3 DNA reads TGTGCCACCAGCAGAGTTCCCCTAGCGGGACCCTACGAGCAGTACTTC. This chain links TRBV15 with TRBJ2-7, with TRBD2 identical over 9 bases. Per germline, CDR1 LNHNV and CDR2 YYDKDF (reference sequence). The CDR3 extends over 16 amino acids. V trimming: 1 base; J trimming: 2 bases; junction bases outside the gene matches: 6.

This clonotype was seen many times. The chain links TRBV5-4 to TRBJ2-2; 12 bases are shared with TRBD2. The CDR3 totals 15 residues. J was trimmed by 4 bases and V by 3 bases; bases with no gene match: 1. In germline, CDR1 is SGHNT, CDR2 YYREEE (reference sequence). CDR3 amino acids: CASSWGLAGTGELFF. In nucleotides, the CDR3 is TGTGCCAGCAGCTGGGGACTAGCGGGCACCGGGGAGCTGTTTTTT.

This clonotype occurred once. A junction end diverges from the germline sequence, so it may reflect a read error. The chain combines TRBV10-2 with TRBJ1-6; D gene unclear. The CDR3 is made up of 12 amino acids. The V gene's germline CDR1 is WSHSY and CDR2 SAAADI. CDR3 nucleotides: TGCGCCAGCAGTGATCAGGACTCACCCCTCCATTTT. Translating gives CASSDQDSPLHF.

This clonotype was counted a few times. This chain links TRBV20-1 with TRBJ1-2, with a tentative D call TRBD1 (5 bases). Trimming pared 5 bases from V and 4 bases from J, leaving 17 bases between. The CDR3 length is 14 residues. The germline CDR1 and CDR2 sequences are DFQATT and SNEGSKA (reference sequence). The CDR3 nucleotides read TGCAGTGCTCCTAACCCAGGGAGTGGCTATGGCTACACCTTC. This codes for CSAPNPGSGYGYTF.

The chain uses TRBV25-1 and TRBJ2-1; the D call may be TRBD1 or TRBD2 (5 bases each). Germline CDR1 and CDR2: MGHDK and SYGVNS. The CDR3 is made up of 14 amino acids. V shed 3 bases and J shed 1 base, with 7 bases lying between them. The CDR3 DNA reads as TGTGCCAGCAGTGAGGGACCATCCTACAATGAGCAGTTCTTC. It encodes CASSEGPSYNEQFF.

This clonotype was detected many times. V usage is TRBV5-1 and J usage is TRBJ1-1; D might be TRBD1 (6 bases). The CDR3 sequence is 13 residues long. Deletions cut 4 bases from V and 3 bases from J, with 10 bases between. Germline V gene lookup returns CDR1 SGHRS and CDR2 YFSETQ. Here the CDR3 DNA reads TGCGCCAGCAGCCTACAGGGAGACACTGAAGCTTTCTTT. Translation gives CASSLQGDTEAFF.

This clonotype was seen a few times. The chain recombines TRBV2 with TRBJ1-4, with a weak D call TRBD1 (5 bases). Trimming took off 6 bases at V and 5 bases at J, with 16 bases between the two ends. This CDR3 has 15 residues. Germline V gene sequence: CDR1 SNHLY, CDR2 FYNNEI. The CDR3 region has the DNA TGTGCCAGCAGGAGAGAAGACAGCAGGAATGAAAAACTGTTTTTT. Amino acid sequence: CASRREDSRNEKLFF.

This clonotype came up a few times. The V and J genes are TRBV20-1 and TRBJ2-3, with a possible D match to TRBD2 (6 bases). This CDR3 spans 12 amino acids. Germline CDR1 is DFQATT and CDR2 is SNEGSKA (reference sequence). Trimming left V 8 bases short and J 2 bases short, with 11 bases between. The CDR3 DNA sequence: TGCAGTAAAAGGGAGGCCACAGATACGCAGTATTTT. The encoded protein is CSKREATDTQYF.

At least ten counts were recorded for this clonotype. V and J are TRBV7-2 and TRBJ1-5; D is uncertain. The CDR3 loop spans 14 amino acids. The V end lost 2 bases, the J end lost 2 bases, and 7 bases lay between the germline ends. Germline CDR1 reads SGHTA; CDR2 reads FQGNSA. The CDR3 nucleotides are TGTGCCAGCAGCTTAAAGAGTGGCAATCAGCCCCAGCATTTT. Translation: CASSLKSGNQPQHF.

This clonotype was picked up many times. The chain carries TRBV27 and TRBJ2-7; 12 bases fit TRBD2. Trimming at V came to 8 bases and at J to 5 bases, leaving 22 bases not matched to a gene. CDR1 and CDR2 (germline): MNHEY, SMNVEV (reference sequence). The CDR3 is made up of 19 amino acids. The CDR3 bases are TGTGCCAGCCAACCCCGGGACCCTACCCGACTAGCGGGAGTCCACGAGCAGTACTTC. This gives the protein CASQPRDPTRLAGVHEQYF.